A single TCR beta chain is shown here with its context. PCR employed 60 Vbeta and 13 Jbeta primers. Sequencing used immunoSEQ multiplex PCR; TCRdb keeps in-frame clones, though not all of them. This table has about 170,000 clones, approximately 80% appearing once. This entry comes from a study of cytomegalovirus exposure and HLA in healthy donors. This clonotype was sampled from a woman between 18 and 29 years old in good health and CMV-seronegative. The sample was PBMCs.

CDR3: CASSQDRVGPGDEQFF. As DNA, the CDR3 is TGCGCCAGCAGCCAAGATCGTGTGGGCCCCGGGGATGAGCAGTTCTTC. The rearrangement links TRBV4-3 to TRBJ2-1, with D tentatively TRBD2 (5 bases). V lost 0 bases and J lost 8, with 17 bases in between. The CDR3 is made up of 16 amino acids. The V gene's germline CDR1 is LGHNA and CDR2 YSLEER.